The following is a TCR beta chain sequence with its context. Its antigen is as yet unknown. Clones were read by immunoSEQ multiplex PCR, and TCRdb kept only the in-frame ones, dropping some. The sample yields some 120,000 clones, just over 85% seen once. These data are taken from a study of T cell responses to AZD1222 COVID-19 vaccine. The study's findings and limits: Vaccine-associated CD4 TCRs ranged over spike, dominating at 160-218 and 743-854. Sampling that yielded the repertoires occurred only after the peak T cell response. Only a handful of people who got AZD1222 tested seropositive at baseline.

This CDR3 has 14 amino acids. Trimming pared 1 base from V and 0 bases from J, leaving 4 bases between. From germline, CDR1 is KGHSH and CDR2 LQKENI. This chain connects TRBV18 to TRBJ1-3; the D is unclear. Here the sequenced sample was peripheral blood, taken on day 0 of AZD1222 vaccination. The receptor comes from an adult in good health. The CDR3 is CASSPRGSGNTIYF. CDR3 bases: TGTGCCAGCTCACCACGGGGCTCTGGAAACACCATATATTTT.